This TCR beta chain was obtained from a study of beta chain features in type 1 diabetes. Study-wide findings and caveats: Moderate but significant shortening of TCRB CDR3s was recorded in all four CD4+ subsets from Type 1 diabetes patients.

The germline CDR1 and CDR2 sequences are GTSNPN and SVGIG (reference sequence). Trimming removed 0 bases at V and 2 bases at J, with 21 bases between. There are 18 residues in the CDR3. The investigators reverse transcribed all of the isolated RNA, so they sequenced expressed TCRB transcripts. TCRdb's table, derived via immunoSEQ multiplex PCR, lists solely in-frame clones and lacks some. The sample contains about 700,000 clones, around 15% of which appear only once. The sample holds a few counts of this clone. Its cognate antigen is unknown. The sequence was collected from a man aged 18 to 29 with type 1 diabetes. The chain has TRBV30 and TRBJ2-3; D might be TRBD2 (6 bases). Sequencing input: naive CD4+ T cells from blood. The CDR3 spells CAWSVPLFFGGATDTQYF. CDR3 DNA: TGTGCCTGGAGTGTACCCCTTTTTTTCGGCGGGGCCACAGATACGCAGTATTTT.